These T cell receptor beta chains were read from a single sample in a study of CD8 T cells in Susac syndrome. TCRdb used MiXCR to reprocess the immunoSEQ multiplex PCR reads, holding one entry per CDR3 protein. The data show hundreds of thousands of distinct CDR3 sequences, 85% seen once. Specimen: CD8+ T cells from PBMCs. The receptors were sampled from a human donor with multiple sclerosis. CDR3s include the opening cysteine and the closing phenylalanine or tryptophan. D genes are given only for firm matches. Size is stated for part of the rows, as once, few or many counts, or as a class when the clone is expanded.

>NA|NA|TRBJ2-7|TRBV28
CASSAHGLSEEQYF
TGTGCCAGCAGTGCCCACGGGTTATCAGAGGAGCAGTACTTC
>NA|NA|TRBJ1-1|TRBV10-3
CAISETGRQYSNTEAFF
TGTGCCATCAGTGAGACGGGCCGACAGTACTCGAACACTGAAGCTTTCTTT
>few|NA|TRBJ2-7|TRBV6-5
CASSYSPSYEQYF
TGTGCCAGCAGTTACTCACCATCCTACGAGCAGTACTTC
>NA|TRBD2|TRBJ2-5|TRBV3-1
CASSQDFASGQETQYF
TGTGCCAGCAGCCAAGATTTCGCTAGCGGCCAAGAGACCCAGTACTTC
>few|TRBD2|TRBJ2-5|TRBV4-2
CASSQETRGGKETQYF
TGTGCCAGCAGCCAAGAAACTCGCGGGGGGAAAGAGACCCAGTACTTC
>NA|NA|TRBJ2-1|TRBV14
CASSQRGDSGHREFSF
TGTGCCAGCAGCCAGAGAGGGGACTCTGGCCACCGGGAGTTTTCCTTC
>NA|NA|TRBJ1-1|TRBV29-1
CSVDWSEGWTEAFF
TGCAGCGTTGATTGGTCAGAGGGCTGGACTGAAGCTTTCTTT
>once|NA|TRBJ1-3|TRBV9
CASSINSGNTIYF
TGTGCCAGCAGCATAAACTCTGGAAACACCATATATTTT
>NA|TRBD2|TRBJ2-3|TRBV6-1
CASSHLLAGETDTQYF
TGTGCCAGCAGCCACCTTCTAGCGGGAGAAACAGATACGCAGTATTTT
>NA|TRBD1|TRBJ2-1|TRBV20-1
CSASPRDRVSNEQFF
TGCAGTGCTAGTCCCCGGGACAGGGTATCAAATGAGCAGTTCTTC
>NA|NA|TRBJ2-5|TRBV20-1
CSARGVDDSGQETQYF
TGCAGTGCTAGAGGAGTGGATGATTCGGGGCAGGAGACCCAGTACTTC
>NA|NA|TRBJ2-7|TRBV13
CASSLETGLEQYF
TGTGCCAGCAGCTTAGAAACGGGACTCGAGCAGTACTTC
>NA|NA|TRBJ1-1|TRBV12-3/TRBV12-4
CASSSSPSLEAEAFF
TGTGCCAGCAGTTCCTCCCCCAGCCTCGAGGCTGAAGCTTTCTTT
>NA|TRBD2|TRBJ2-5|TRBV6-2/TRBV6-3
CASSYEVASGRAKTQYF
TGTGCCAGCAGTTACGAAGTGGCTAGCGGGAGGGCGAAGACCCAGTACTTC
>NA|NA|TRBJ2-3|TRBV6-1
CASSDGTDTQYF
TGTGCCAGCAGTGATGGTACAGATACGCAGTATTTT
>few|NA|TRBJ2-7|TRBV29-1
CSVEWDHEQYF
TGCAGCGTTGAGTGGGACCACGAGCAGTACTTC
>NA|TRBD1|TRBJ2-5|TRBV7-3
CASSLSGQGEGLQETQYF
TGTGCCAGCAGCTTATCCGGACAGGGGGAAGGGTTACAAGAGACCCAGTACTTC
>NA|NA|TRBJ1-1|TRBV20-1
CSAVSNTEAFF
TGCAGTGCTGTCTCTAACACTGAAGCTTTCTTT
>NA|TRBD2|TRBJ2-1|TRBV7-9
CASSLAVGSGDAFWNEQFF
TGTGCCAGCAGCTTAGCAGTAGGCAGCGGGGACGCATTTTGGAATGAGCAGTTCTTC
>NA|TRBD2|TRBJ2-7|TRBV3-1
CASSQPGSGAYEQYF
TGTGCCAGCAGCCAACCAGGGAGCGGGGCCTACGAGCAGTACTTC
>once|NA|TRBJ2-3|TRBV20-1
CSAHLLGDTQYF
TGCAGTGCCCATCTGCTCGGAGATACGCAGTATTTT
>NA|NA|TRBJ2-2|TRBV29-1
CSVGGSGYGELFF
TGCAGCGTTGGCGGTAGCGGATACGGGGAGCTGTTTTTT
>NA|NA|TRBJ1-2|TRBV29-1
CSVVGQGEDYGYTF
TGCAGCGTTGTTGGGCAGGGAGAGGACTATGGCTACACCTTC
>NA|NA|TRBJ1-1|TRBV27
CASSPPGRYEAFF
TGTGCCAGCAGTCCCCCGGGCAGATATGAAGCTTTCTTT
>NA|TRBD2|TRBJ2-7|TRBV9
CASSVEPSGRYEQYF
TGTGCCAGCAGCGTAGAACCTAGCGGGAGGTACGAGCAGTACTTC
>NA|NA|TRBJ2-1|TRBV7-6
CASSLPEGSYNEQFF
TGTGCCAGCAGCTTGCCGGAGGGCTCCTACAATGAGCAGTTCTTC
>NA|TRBD1|TRBJ1-2|TRBV7-9
CASSSQDRTVGYTF
TGTGCCAGCAGCTCCCAGGACAGGACGGTCGGCTACACCTTC
>NA|NA|TRBJ2-3|TRBV27
CASSLRVKSTDTQYF
TGTGCCAGCAGTTTGAGGGTGAAAAGCACAGATACGCAGTATTTT
>NA|NA|TRBJ1-4|TRBV6-5
CASSSIAEKLFF
TGTGCCAGCAGTTCGATAGCTGAAAAACTGTTTTTT
>NA|TRBD1|TRBJ1-4|TRBV23-1
CASNQSGTGDEKLFF
TGCGCCAGCAACCAGTCCGGGACAGGGGATGAAAAACTGTTTTTT
>NA|NA|TRBJ2-7|TRBV5-4
CASSPTRGATYEQYF
TGTGCCAGCAGCCCTACGAGGGGGGCGACCTACGAGCAGTACTTC
>NA|NA|TRBJ2-2|TRBV27
CATSLGITGELFF
TGTGCCACCTCCCTGGGAATTACCGGGGAGCTGTTTTTT
>NA|NA|TRBJ2-7|TRBV12-3/TRBV12-4
CASSEPGIHYEQYF
TGTGCCAGCAGTGAACCCGGGATTCACTACGAGCAGTACTTC